This T cell receptor (beta chain) appears in the sequencing data of a study of cytomegalovirus exposure and HLA in healthy donors. Study-wide points: Within a later analysis, the majority of CMV-associated TCR beta chains appeared HLA-restricted. When analyzed later, a missense DCLRE1C variant was found to be linked to TCR beta V- and J-gene trimming.

A multiplex PCR was run with 60 Vbeta primers and 13 Jbeta primers. Clones were read by immunoSEQ multiplex PCR, and TCRdb kept only the in-frame ones, dropping some. The data contain 150,000 to 200,000 clones, roughly 74% of them singletons. As for this clone: The antigen remains undetermined.

Unrecorded immune exposures were likely, despite nominal health at sampling. The source material was PBMCs. The TCR originated in a female donor in good health and CMV-seronegative.

The CDR3 DNA is TGTGCCAGCAACCAGGACAGGAACTATGGCTACACCTTC. It is translated as CASNQDRNYGYTF. This chain joins TRBV28 and TRBJ1-2, with 7 bases fitting TRBD1. The CDR3 covers 13 residues. Germline lookup yields CDR1 MDHEN and CDR2 SYDVKM. Trimming took 7 bases from V and 2 from J; bases not matched to a gene: 4.